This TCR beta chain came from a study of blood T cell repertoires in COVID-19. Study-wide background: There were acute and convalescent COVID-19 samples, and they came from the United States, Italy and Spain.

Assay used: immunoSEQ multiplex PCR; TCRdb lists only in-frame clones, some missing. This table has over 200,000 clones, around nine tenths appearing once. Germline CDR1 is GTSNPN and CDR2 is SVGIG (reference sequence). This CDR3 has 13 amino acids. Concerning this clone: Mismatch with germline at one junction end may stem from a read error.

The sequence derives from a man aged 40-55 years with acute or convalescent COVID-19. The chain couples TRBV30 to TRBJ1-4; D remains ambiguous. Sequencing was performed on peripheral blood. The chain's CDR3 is CAWSRGVNDKLFF. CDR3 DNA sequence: TGTGCCTGGAGTCGAGGCGTTAATGATAAACTGTTTTTT. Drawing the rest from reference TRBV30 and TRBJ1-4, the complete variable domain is SQTIHQWPATLVQPVGSPLSLECTVEGTSNPNLYWYRQAAGRGLQLLFYSVGIGQISSEVPQNLSASRPQDRQFILSSKKLLLSDSGFYLCAWSRGVNDKLFFGSGTQLSVL.